This T cell receptor (beta chain) appears in the sequencing data of a study of blood T cell repertoires in COVID-19. Background on the study: There were acute and convalescent COVID-19 samples, and they came from the United States, Italy and Spain. T cells, B-cell-depleted T cells, or PBMCs supplied cDNA or gDNA.

Sequencing was performed with immunoSEQ multiplex PCR; in TCRdb, only in-frame clones are kept and a portion is missing. The sample shows around 200,000 clones, 80% to 90% of them seen only once. The Seattle site enrolled patients during active infection and followed them longitudinally. Looked up from germline, CDR1 is SNHLY and CDR2 is FYNNEI. The CDR3 is 15 amino acids. Trimming cost V 5 bases and J 10 bases; bases outside gene matches: 11. This clone appeared a few times. Sequencing was performed on peripheral blood. This sequence originates from a woman aged 55-69 years with COVID-19, enrolled during active disease. The V call is TRBV2, the J call TRBJ2-1; 10 bases are a match to TRBD2. In DNA form, the CDR3 reads TGTGCCAGCAGTCTTTCTAGCGGGAGTAGGTACGAGCAGTTCTTC. Translated: CASSLSSGSRYEQFF.